This T cell receptor (beta chain) was found in a study of CD8+CD57+ T cells in acquired aplastic anemia. Study results and limitations: No significant patient-versus-control difference appeared in CD8+ Simpson's diversity. Shared by patients and controls, approximately 28 CD8+ CDR3s were abundant in patients.

The study profiled TCR beta VDJ and CDR3 using genomic DNA as template. Using its own MiXCR run on the reads, TCRdb lists one record per CDR3 protein. This table has about 98,000 distinct CDR3 sequences, about 63% appearing once. In patients chosen for sequencing, flow cytometry had shown CD8+CD57+ cell expansion. The patients all had a severe acquired aplastic anemia diagnosis. Patients had undergone no therapy by the time their blood was sampled. Comment on this clonotype: Its antigen remains unidentified. At one of its ends the junction is not consistent with the germline gene, which may arise from a read error.

Germline CDR1 WNHNN, CDR2 SYGVQD (reference sequence). The CDR3 has 12 amino acids. This clonotype was sampled from a human donor with aplastic anemia. Sample: sorted CD4+, CD8+, or CD8+CD57+ T cells (not recorded which) from PBMCs. The chain employs TRBV10-1 and TRBJ2-7, with D possibly called TRBD1 or TRBD2 (5 bases each). In DNA, the CDR3 is TGCGCCAGCACGAACCTTCGAAGGGGAGTCCTCTTC. Translating gives CASTNLRRGVLF.